Listed below are T cell receptor beta chains from one sample, sequenced in a study of Graves' ophthalmopathy and Graves' hyperthyroidism. Using its own MiXCR run on the multiplex PCR reads, TCRdb lists one record per CDR3 protein. This repertoire shows 300,000 to 400,000 distinct CDR3 sequences, 15% to 20% found once; its top ten account for around an eighth. The sequenced sample consisted of peripheral blood. The receptors shown here come from an adult man with Graves' ophthalmopathy. The CDR3 runs from the conserved cysteine through the conserved F or W. Each record gives: J gene, V gene, D gene, clone size, CDR3 DNA, CDR3 protein. D genes are given only for firm matches. For some rows the clone size is stated as once, few or many, or as a class when expanded; others skip it.

TRBJ2-5 | TRBV11-2 | TRBD2 | many | TGTGCCAGCAGCCGTGGACTAGCGGGAGCGCAAGAGACCCAGTACTTC | CASSRGLAGAQETQYF
TRBJ2-5 | TRBV2 | NA | many | TGTGCCAGCAGAAGGGGAGTGTCCGGAGAGACCCAGTACTTC | CASRRGVSGETQYF
TRBJ1-2 | TRBV28 | NA | many | TGTGCCAGCGCCAACCGTGGGGTACAGGGCTATGGCTACACCTTC | CASANRGVQGYGYTF
TRBJ1-1 | TRBV24-1 | NA | NA | TGTGCCACCTCTAGGGACGCCGTGACTGAAGCTTTCTTT | CATSRDAVTEAFF
TRBJ2-7 | TRBV7-3 | NA | many | TGTGCCAGCAGCTTAATAGGGGGGAGCTCCTACGAGCAGTACTTC | CASSLIGGSSYEQYF
TRBJ1-6 | TRBV15 | NA | many | TGTGCCACCAGCAGAGAAAGCCAGGGGTTTATGCCCCTCCACTTT | CATSRESQGFMPLHF
TRBJ2-7 | TRBV30 | TRBD1 | many | TGTGCCTGGAGTGTTAGTCAGGGGGCCTACGAGCAGTACTTC | CAWSVSQGAYEQYF
TRBJ2-7 | TRBV20-1 | TRBD2 | many | TGCAGTGCTAGAGGACCTAGCGGGGGTCGCCTGTCAGACGAGCAGTACTTC | CSARGPSGGRLSDEQYF
TRBJ1-1 | TRBV6-5 | TRBD1 | many | TGTGCCAGCACCGAACTCAGGGGGCGCGGGGACACTGAAGCTTTCTTT | CASTELRGRGDTEAFF
TRBJ2-7 | TRBV2 | NA | many | TGTGCCAGCACCGACGGCACTTCCTACGAGCAGTACTTC | CASTDGTSYEQYF
TRBJ1-5 | TRBV27 | NA | many | TGTGCCAGCAGTCCGGACAGCTCCGATCAGCCCCAGCATTTT | CASSPDSSDQPQHF
TRBJ2-7 | TRBV7-2 | TRBD1 | few | TGTGCCAGCAGCTTACAGGGGGCGGAGGTCGAGCAGTACTTC | CASSLQGAEVEQYF
TRBJ2-7 | TRBV6-2/TRBV6-3 | TRBD2 | many | TGTGCCAGCAGTTTTTTGGTAGCCCCAGCGGGAGAATCCTACGAGCAGTACTTC | CASSFLVAPAGESYEQYF
TRBJ2-7 | TRBV12-3/TRBV12-4 | NA | many | TGTGCCAGCAGTTTAGCGGCCTACTCCTACGAGCAGTACTTC | CASSLAAYSYEQYF
TRBJ2-7 | TRBV7-9 | NA | many | TGTGCCAGCAGCTTAGTGCGGGGTGAGCAGTACTTC | CASSLVRGEQYF
TRBJ2-7 | TRBV7-3 | NA | many | TGTGCCAGCAGCTTAAAGGCGATCTGCACAGCGGAAAGACAAGGCCACGAGCAGTACTTC | CASSLKAICTAERQGHEQYF
TRBJ2-5 | TRBV7-2 | TRBD2 | NA | TGTGCCAGCAGCTTAGCACCCGGGAGGGCTGAGACCCAGTACTTC | CASSLAPGRAETQYF
TRBJ1-6 | TRBV2 | NA | many | TGTGCCAGCAGTGACGGGGATTCACCCCTCCACTTT | CASSDGDSPLHF
TRBJ2-5 | TRBV7-9 | NA | NA | TGTGCCATCGAGGGAGAGACCCAGTACTTC | CAIEGETQYF
TRBJ2-7 | TRBV12-3/TRBV12-4 | NA | many | TGTGCCAGCAGTGGCGGCTGGGCCTACGAGCAGTACTTC | CASSGGWAYEQYF
TRBJ1-1 | TRBV5-5 | NA | many | TGTGCCAGCAGCACCGGACACGGATATGAAGCTTTCTTT | CASSTGHGYEAFF
TRBJ1-1 | TRBV5-4 | NA | many | TGTGCCAGCAGCTTGCGGGCGGAGGACACTGAAGCTTTCTTT | CASSLRAEDTEAFF
TRBJ1-2 | TRBV7-2 | TRBD1 | many | TGTGCCAGCAGCGACAGGGGGCTCATTGGCTACACCTTC | CASSDRGLIGYTF
TRBJ2-7 | TRBV29-1 | NA | many | TGCAGCGTTGAAGCGGGGGGCGCGGGCTACGAGCAGTACTTC | CSVEAGGAGYEQYF
TRBJ1-2 | TRBV2 | NA | many | TGTGCCAGCACCGGAGGCAGGAAAGCTAACTATGGCTACACCTTC | CASTGGRKANYGYTF
TRBJ1-2 | TRBV28 | TRBD1 | few | TGTGCCAGCAGTCCCCTGACAGGGGGGCATGGCTACAGCTTC | CASSPLTGGHGYSF
TRBJ1-5 | TRBV27 | NA | many | TGTGCCACCACGACGGGTAATCAGCCCCAGCATTTT | CATTTGNQPQHF
TRBJ1-5 | TRBV5-1 | NA | many | TGCGCCAGCAGCTGGGGCCAGCCCCAGCATTTT | CASSWGQPQHF
TRBJ1-2 | TRBV5-1 | NA | many | TGCGCCGTCCGAGGAATGAACTATGGCTACACCTTC | CAVRGMNYGYTF
TRBJ1-3 | TRBV12-3/TRBV12-4 | NA | many | TGTGCCAGCAGGACAGATGCCTCTGGAAACACCATATATTTT | CASRTDASGNTIYF
TRBJ1-1 | TRBV3-1 | TRBD1 | many | TGTGCCAGCAGCCCCCGGACAGGGGACAACACTGAAGCTTTCTTT | CASSPRTGDNTEAFF
TRBJ1-1 | TRBV28 | NA | many | TGTGCCAGCAGTTTACCCCCGAAACGGATGAACACTGAAGCTTTCTTT | CASSLPPKRMNTEAFF
TRBJ1-1 | TRBV6-2/TRBV6-3 | TRBD1 | many | TGTGCCAGCAGTTACAGACGTGTACAGGGGACCCCTGAAGCTTTCTTT | CASSYRRVQGTPEAFF
TRBJ2-7 | TRBV11-2 | NA | NA | TGTGCCAGCAGCTTAGGTATGGACTCCTACGAGCAGTACTTC | CASSLGMDSYEQYF
TRBJ2-5 | TRBV5-1 | NA | many | TGCGCCAGCAGCTTGGATCAGGGACAGACCCAGTACTTC | CASSLDQGQTQYF
TRBJ1-1 | TRBV5-6 | TRBD1 | many | TGTGCCAGCCAAAACCGGGACAGGGGATTTAGTGAAGCTTTCTTT | CASQNRDRGFSEAFF
TRBJ2-7 | TRBV2 | NA | many | TGTGCCAGCAGTGAAGGTCTGTTAAGACACGAGCAGTACTTC | CASSEGLLRHEQYF
TRBJ2-5 | TRBV20-1 | NA | many | TGCAGTGCTCCCCAGACCCCCTCGGGAGAGACCCAGTACTTC | CSAPQTPSGETQYF
TRBJ2-1 | TRBV5-1 | NA | many | TGCGCCAGCAGCCCGCACCGGGACTCCAAGCACAATGAGCAGTTCTTC | CASSPHRDSKHNEQFF
TRBJ1-2 | TRBV10-3 | NA | many | TGTGCCATCAGTGACAGGGAAGGCTCTGGCTACACCTTC | CAISDREGSGYTF